A single sample is the source of the 14 T cell receptor beta chains below, sequenced in a study of a mutant IDH1 vaccine in newly diagnosed glioma. Time point indicated: week 35, safety follow-up. It was 300 ug of mutant IDH1 20-mer peptide that made up each vaccine dose, given with topical imiquimod. The repertoire was sequenced with immunoSEQ multiplex PCR; TCRdb's copy has only in-frame clones and lacks some. The sample lists about 26,000 clones; less than 85% were seen once. Which antigens these TCRs recognize remains unknown. This material consisted of PBMCs, taken from a glioma patient whose treatment included an IDH1 peptide vaccine. Every receptor here comes from a man between 25 and 39 years old with glioma.

This chain links TRBV19 with TRBJ2-2, with D unclear. V was pared by 7 bases and J by 6 bases, with 9 bases between. Germline loops: CDR1 LNHDA, CDR2 SQIVND (reference sequence). There are 12 residues in the CDR3. CDR3 amino acids: CASKQVPGELFF. The CDR3 bases are TGTGCCAGTAAACAAGTACCCGGGGAGCTGTTTTTT.

V gene TRBV2 combines with J gene TRBJ2-6; TRBD1 agrees at 8 bases. This CDR3 region has 17 residues. Germline CDR1 is SNHLY and CDR2 is FYNNEI. V lost 4 bases to trimming and J lost 2 bases; unmatched junction nucleotides: 7. The CDR3 nucleotides read TGTGCCAGCAGTGGACCCGGGACAGGTGCTGGGGCCAACGTCCTGACTTTC. It yields the protein CASSGPGTGAGANVLTF.

The chain couples TRBV27 to TRBJ1-5; 8 nucleotides align to TRBD1. V trimming: 3 bases; J trimming: 6 bases; junction bases outside the gene matches: 4. Germline lookup yields CDR1 MNHEY and CDR2 SMNVEV (reference sequence). The CDR3 is 14 amino acids. CDR3: CASSLSTGVQPQHF. The CDR3 coding sequence is TGTGCCAGCAGTTTGTCGACAGGGGTTCAGCCCCAGCATTTT.

The CDR3 loop is CASSLFRSSGNTIYF. CDR3 in DNA: TGTGCCAGCAGCTTATTCAGGAGCTCTGGAAACACCATATATTTT. The chain links TRBV7-9 to TRBJ1-3; D is unclear. V lost 2 bases, J lost 0 bases, and 8 bases lay in between. In germline, CDR1 is SEHNR, CDR2 FQNEAQ (reference sequence). The CDR3 runs to 15 residues.

This chain uses TRBV2 with TRBJ2-5; D ambiguous. With 0 bases removed from V and 8 bases from J, the gap between germline ends came to 10 bases. The germline V gene has CDR1 SNHLY and CDR2 FYNNEI. The CDR3 is 13 residues long. This CDR3 is CASSEARRDTQYF. In nucleotides, the CDR3 is TGTGCCAGCAGTGAAGCGCGGAGAGACACCCAGTACTTC.

The chain uses TRBV5-6 and TRBJ1-3; D gene ambiguous. The germline V gene has CDR1 SGHDT and CDR2 YYEEEE. CDR3 size: 13 residues. V gave up 6 bases and J gave up 0 bases, with 7 bases separating them. Here the CDR3 reads CASTVSSGNTIYF. The DNA of the CDR3 is TGTGCCAGCACCGTATCCTCTGGAAACACCATATATTTT.

This clone was detected once. The rearrangement joins TRBV29-1 to TRBJ1-2; the D gene is possibly TRBD1 (6 bases). CDR3 size: 14 residues. The ends were cut back, 6 bases at V and 4 bases at J, with 18 bases in the middle. Germline values: CDR1 SQVTM, CDR2 ANQGSEA. This CDR3 is CSVSLDSRLYGYTF. The CDR3 DNA sequence: TGCAGCGTCTCCTTGGACAGCAGGCTCTATGGCTACACCTTC.

The chain employs TRBV28 and TRBJ2-7, with 7 bases identical to TRBD1. The germline CDR1 and CDR2 sequences are MDHEN and SYDVKM. V trimming: 6 bases; J trimming: 1 base; junction bases outside the gene matches: 9. CDR3 size: 15 residues. The chain's CDR3 is CASSAGQVPSYEQYF. CDR3 DNA sequence: TGTGCCAGCAGCGCCGGACAGGTTCCTTCCTACGAGCAGTACTTC.

The chain recombines TRBV7-9 with TRBJ1-1; no definite D call. Trimming left V 3 bases short and J 0 bases short, with 11 bases between. The CDR3 spans 15 residues. Germline CDR1 is SEHNR and CDR2 is FQNEAQ (reference sequence). The DNA for the CDR3 is TGTGCCAGCAGCTTGGAGGACCTCATGAACACTGAAGCTTTCTTT. Its translation is CASSLEDLMNTEAFF.

The CDR3 DNA follows: TGTGCCAGTAGTTTTTATTGGACACAAGGGGACGAGCAGTACTTC. Protein sequence: CASSFYWTQGDEQYF. The rearrangement links TRBV19 to TRBJ2-7; maybe TRBD1 (5 bases). CDR1 LNHDA and CDR2 SQIVND come from the germline V gene (reference sequence). The CDR3 totals 15 residues. The V end was cut by 5 bases, the J end by 5 bases, with 19 bases between.

The chain joins TRBV28 to TRBJ1-6, with D perhaps matching TRBD1 (6 bases). The CDR3 consists of 15 residues. V lost 7 bases and J 9 bases, leaving 19 bases between the germline ends. Per germline, CDR1 MDHEN and CDR2 SYDVKM. The CDR3 sequence: CASKRRAGDGSPLHF. The CDR3 DNA is TGTGCCAGCAAACGGCGGGCAGGGGATGGTTCACCCCTCCACTTT.

The chain joins TRBV6-4 to TRBJ1-1, with unresolved D. The length of the CDR3 is 14 residues. With 4 bases removed from V and 8 bases from J, the gap between germline ends came to 17 bases. Looked up from germline, CDR1 is MRHNA and CDR2 is SNTAGT. For the CDR3, the DNA is TGTGCCAGCAGTGTGTCGCCCTCTGGGTTGGAAGCTTTCTTT. Residues: CASSVSPSGLEAFF.

The chain recombines TRBV6-1 with TRBJ1-6, with 7 bases that match TRBD1. Germline V CDR1 and CDR2: MNHNS, SASEGT. V shed 4 bases and J 10 bases; nucleotides not matched to a gene: 7. The CDR3 is 14 residues long. CDR3 in DNA: TGTGCCAGCAGTGCACGACAGGGTGGATCACCCCTCCACTTT. Translation: CASSARQGGSPLHF.

This clone was seen just once. This chain links TRBV7-9 with TRBJ1-1, with D maybe TRBD1 (5 bases). CDR3 size: 14 residues. The V gene's germline CDR1 is SEHNR and CDR2 FQNEAQ (reference sequence). Trimming removed 6 bases at V and 0 bases at J, with 11 bases between. This chain's CDR3 is CASRQDSMNTEAFF. CDR3 sequence (DNA): TGTGCCAGCAGACAAGACAGCATGAACACTGAAGCTTTCTTT. The entire variable domain, with the rest obtained from reference TRBV7-9 and TRBJ1-1, is as follows: DTGVSQNPRHKITKRGQNVTFRCDPISEHNRLYWYRQTLGQGPEFLTYFQNEAQLEKSRLLSDRFSAERPKGSFSTLEIQRTEQGDSAMYLCASRQDSMNTEAFFGQGTRLTVV.